This paragraph reports one T cell receptor beta chain. The record originates from a study of regulatory and conventional T cells in breast cancer. The CDR3 covers 13 residues. Germline assignment: CDR1 LNHDA and CDR2 SQIVND (reference sequence). The V gene lost 7 bases and the J gene lost 8 bases, with 14 bases spanning the gap. Using its own MiXCR run on the PCR reads, TCRdb lists one record per CDR3 protein. The data contain more than 15,000 distinct CDR3 sequences, approximately 35% of them singletons. The chain employs TRBV19 and TRBJ1-4; D possibly corresponds to TRBD1 (6 bases). The sequenced material came from conventional T cells from blood. This clonotype was obtained from a female donor in good health. Written as DNA, the CDR3 is TGTGCCAGTAAAGGGGACATGAACGAAAAACTGTTTTTT. Translation: CASKGDMNEKLFF.